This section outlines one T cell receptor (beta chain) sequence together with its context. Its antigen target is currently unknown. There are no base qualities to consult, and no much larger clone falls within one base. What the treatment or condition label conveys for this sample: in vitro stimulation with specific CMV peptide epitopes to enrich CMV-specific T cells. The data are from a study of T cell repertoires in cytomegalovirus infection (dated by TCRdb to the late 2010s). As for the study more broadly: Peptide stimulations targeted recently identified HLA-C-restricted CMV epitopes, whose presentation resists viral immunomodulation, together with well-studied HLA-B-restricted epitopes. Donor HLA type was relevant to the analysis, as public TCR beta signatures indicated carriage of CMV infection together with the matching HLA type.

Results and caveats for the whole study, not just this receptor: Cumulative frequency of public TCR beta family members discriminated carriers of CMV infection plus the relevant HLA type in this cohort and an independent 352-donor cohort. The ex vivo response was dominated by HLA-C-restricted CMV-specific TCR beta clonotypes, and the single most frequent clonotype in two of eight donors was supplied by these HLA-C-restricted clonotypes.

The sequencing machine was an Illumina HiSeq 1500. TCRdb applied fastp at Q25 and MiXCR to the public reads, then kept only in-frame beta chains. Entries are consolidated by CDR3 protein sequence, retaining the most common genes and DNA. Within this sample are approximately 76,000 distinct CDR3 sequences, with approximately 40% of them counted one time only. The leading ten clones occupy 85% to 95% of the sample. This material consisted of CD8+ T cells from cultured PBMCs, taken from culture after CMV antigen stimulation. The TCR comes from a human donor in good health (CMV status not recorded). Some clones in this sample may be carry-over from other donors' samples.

The CDR3 protein is CASTLGASSYEQYF. Read as DNA, the sequence is TGTGCCAGCACCCTTGGGGCGAGCTCCTACGAGCAGTACTTC. Recombination linked TRBV12-3 or TRBV12-4 to TRBJ2-7, and perhaps TRBD1 as D gene, on 5 matching bases. V is shortened by 7 bases, J by 0 bases, and the region joining them spans 13 bases. The cysteine opens and the phenylalanine closes a CDR3 of 14 amino acids. Of all the DNA, just the CDR3 is kept, 42 bases in frame from base 1.